These 19 T cell receptor beta chains share one sample of origin, sequenced in a study of blood T cell repertoires in COVID-19. The assay was immunoSEQ multiplex PCR, and TCRdb's table has in-frame clones only and misses some. The table records a few hundred thousand clones, over 75% of them present only once. Input material: peripheral blood. The receptors shown here come from a woman between 65 and 79 years old with acute or convalescent COVID-19.

The rearrangement links TRBV4-1 to TRBJ2-5; 11 nucleotides line up with TRBD2. J gave up 5 bases and V 1 base, and 6 bases lay outside the gene matches. The germline V gene has CDR1 MGHRA and CDR2 YSYEKL. The CDR3 spans 16 residues. The CDR3, as DNA: TGCGCCAGCAGCCAAGGTACTAGCGGGGGTTACGAGACCCAGTACTTC. Translation: CASSQGTSGGYETQYF.

This clone was found once. The chain recombines TRBV12-5 with TRBJ2-3, with D possibly TRBD1 on 5 matching bases. The V gene lost 2 bases and the J gene lost 4 bases, with 10 bases spanning the gap. CDR1 LGHNT and CDR2 FRNRAP come from the germline V gene. The CDR3 consists of 14 residues. CDR3 sequence (DNA): TGTGCTAGTGGTTTGAGCAGGGCAGCAGATACGCAGTATTTT. As protein: CASGLSRAADTQYF.

The chain employs TRBV19 and TRBJ1-1; TRBD1 might be the D (5 bases). CDR3 length: 17 amino acids. Trimming removed 5 bases from V and 3 bases from J, with 22 bases in between. Germline assignment: CDR1 LNHDA and CDR2 SQIVND (reference sequence). CDR3: CASSFRPGTVADTEAFF. The CDR3 nucleotides read TGTGCCAGTAGTTTCAGACCCGGGACTGTAGCCGACACTGAAGCTTTCTTT.

The rearrangement uses TRBV2 and TRBJ2-5; 7 bases map to TRBD2. J lost 1 base, V lost 6 bases, and 11 bases had no gene match. CDR1 is SNHLY, CDR2 FYNNEI, per germline. The CDR3 extends over 16 amino acids. Here the CDR3 reads CASSALGRGSQETQYF. The CDR3 nucleotides read TGTGCCAGCAGCGCCTTGGGGCGGGGGTCCCAAGAGACCCAGTACTTC.

DNA for the CDR3: TGTGCCAGCAGCCTGGCTAGCGGGGGGGCGGCTACGCAGTATTTT. It encodes CASSLASGGAATQYF. The chain recombines TRBV5-4 with TRBJ2-3; 12 bases line up with TRBD2. CDR3 size: 15 residues. Germline CDR1 is SGHNT and CDR2 is YYREEE (reference sequence). V trimming: 4 bases; J trimming: 8 bases; junction bases outside the gene matches: 8.

V gene TRBV5-1 combines with J gene TRBJ2-5; possible D gene TRBD1, 5 bases. CDR3 size: 14 residues. CDR1 SGHRS and CDR2 YFSETQ come from the germline V gene. V lost 0 bases, J lost 5 bases, and 11 bases lay in between. The chain's CDR3 is CASSLEAGKETQYF. The CDR3 bases are TGCGCCAGCAGCTTGGAAGCAGGGAAGGAGACCCAGTACTTC.

V gene TRBV11-3 combines with J gene TRBJ2-2, with TRBD1 identical over 10 bases. The V gene end was trimmed by 5 bases and the J gene end by 0 bases; junction bases not matched to a gene: 6. The CDR3 covers 17 residues. In germline, CDR1 is SGHNT, CDR2 YENEEA. CDR3 bases: TGTGCCAGCAGCCCCGGGACAGGGGCCCCGAACACCGGGGAGCTGTTTTTT. Translation: CASSPGTGAPNTGELFF.

The chain's CDR3 is CASSYRGTNEKLFF. CDR3 DNA: TGTGCCAGCAGCTACAGGGGTACTAATGAAAAACTGTTTTTT. This rearrangement joins TRBV3-1 (or the pseudogene TRBV3-2) to TRBJ1-4; 7 bases map to TRBD1. Losses at the gene ends were 5 bases for V and 2 bases for J; bases not matched to a gene: 2. This CDR3 has 14 amino acids. Per the germline V gene, CDR1 is LGHDT and CDR2 is YNNKEL (reference sequence).

This clone was observed once. The chain couples TRBV29-1 to TRBJ2-5; the D is unclear. V shed 4 bases and J shed 3 bases, with 12 bases lying between them. Germline CDR1 reads SQVTM; CDR2 reads ANQGSEA. The CDR3 length is 13 residues. The CDR3 coding sequence is TGCAGCGTTGGCCTTGTCAGGAAAGAGACCCAGTACTTC. It yields the protein CSVGLVRKETQYF.

The rearrangement uses TRBV2 and TRBJ1-4, with 8 bases lining up with TRBD1. Germline assignment: CDR1 SNHLY and CDR2 FYNNEI. The CDR3 spans 17 residues. The V segment lost 4 bases and the J segment 1 base; nucleotides outside the gene matches: 8. The CDR3, as DNA: TGTGCCAGCAGTGTACCAGGGGGCGATCAAACTAATGAAAAACTGTTTTTT. Amino acids: CASSVPGGDQTNEKLFF.

This clone has a handful of counts. This chain uses TRBV6-5 with TRBJ1-5, with a weak D call TRBD1 (6 bases). The germline CDR1 and CDR2 sequences are MNHEY and SVGAGI. The CDR3 covers 13 residues. Trimming cost V 4 bases and J 5 bases, with 9 bases left between them. This chain's CDR3 is CASSLTGYQPQHF. DNA for the CDR3: TGTGCCAGCAGTTTGACAGGCTATCAGCCCCAGCATTTT.

The V gene is TRBV2, the J gene TRBJ1-2; unclear D gene. The CDR3 has 11 residues. V lost 4 bases and J lost 7, with 7 bases in between. Per germline, CDR1 SNHLY and CDR2 FYNNEI. As DNA, the CDR3 is TGTGCCAGCAGTGCGGCGGGTGGCTACACCTTC. Translation gives CASSAAGGYTF.

The gene calls are TRBV19 and TRBJ2-1, with D possibly matching TRBD2 (5 bases). Deletions cut 7 bases from V and 4 bases from J, with 14 bases between. Germline CDR1 reads LNHDA; CDR2 reads SQIVND (reference sequence). The CDR3 sequence is 14 residues long. In DNA form, the CDR3 reads TGTGCCAGTAAAAACCTAGGGAGATACAATGAGCAGTTCTTC. Translation gives CASKNLGRYNEQFF.

This clone was seen a few times. This chain joins TRBV2 and TRBJ1-4; 8 nucleotides agree with TRBD1. This CDR3 is 15 amino acids long. Trimming took 6 bases from V and 7 from J; bases not matched to a gene: 10. CDR1 and CDR2 from the germline V gene are SNHLY and FYNNEI. CDR3 amino acids: CASSTTGGPPEKLFF. CDR3 bases: TGTGCCAGCAGCACCACAGGGGGTCCGCCTGAAAAACTGTTTTTT.

The rearrangement joins TRBV30 to TRBJ2-2; the D gene is possibly TRBD1 (6 bases). This CDR3 comprises 12 residues. The ends were cut back, 6 bases at V and 7 bases at J, with 12 bases in the middle. Germline V gene sequence: CDR1 GTSNPN, CDR2 SVGIG (reference sequence). CDR3 protein: CACQTGFGELFF. In DNA form, the CDR3 reads TGTGCCTGTCAAACAGGGTTCGGGGAGCTGTTTTTT.

CDR3 residues: CASYMRGLNTGELFF. In DNA form, the CDR3 reads TGTGCCAGCTATATGCGGGGCCTTAACACCGGGGAGCTGTTTTTT. V gene TRBV5-6 combines with J gene TRBJ2-2; D possibly corresponds to TRBD2 (6 bases). The germline V gene encodes CDR1 SGHDT and CDR2 YYEEEE. This CDR3 spans 15 amino acids. V shed 7 bases and J shed 2 bases, with 15 bases lying between them. Looking up the rest from reference TRBV5-6 and TRBJ2-2 gives the full variable domain: DAGVTQSPTHLIKTRGQQVTLRCSPKSGHDTVSWYQQALGQGPQFIFQYYEEEERQRGNFPDRFSGHQFPNYSSELNVNALLLGDSALYLCASYMRGLNTGELFFGEGSRLTVL.

The chain couples TRBV7-9 to TRBJ1-1; 8 nucleotides match TRBD1. The CDR3 totals 15 residues. The germline V gene encodes CDR1 SEHNR and CDR2 FQNEAQ (reference sequence). Trimming removed 5 bases from V and 4 bases from J; junction bases left unmatched: 9. This CDR3 reads CASSPGQGWSTEAFF. The CDR3 DNA sequence: TGTGCCAGCAGCCCTGGACAGGGTTGGAGCACTGAAGCTTTCTTT. Looking up the rest from reference TRBV7-9 and TRBJ1-1 gives the full variable domain: DTGVSQNPRHKITKRGQNVTFRCDPISEHNRLYWYRQTLGQGPEFLTYFQNEAQLEKSRLLSDRFSAERPKGSFSTLEIQRTEQGDSAMYLCASSPGQGWSTEAFFGQGTRLTVV.

The J gene is TRBJ1-1, the V gene TRBV5-4; no reliable D call. V lost 0 bases and J lost 6, with 9 bases in between. The CDR3 extends over 13 amino acids. CDR1 and CDR2 from the germline V gene are SGHNT and YYREEE (reference sequence). DNA for the CDR3: TGTGCCAGCAGCTTGGGCGGTAACTCTGAAGCTTTCTTT. Translation: CASSLGGNSEAFF.

CDR3 nucleotide sequence: TGTGCCAGCAGCCCTGGGAGGGTAGGCGAAAAACTGTTTTTT. Translation: CASSPGRVGEKLFF. The chain has TRBV13 and TRBJ1-4; D unclear. The CDR3 has 14 amino acids. The V gene's germline CDR1 is PRHDT and CDR2 FYEKMQ (reference sequence). The V gene lost 5 bases and the J gene lost 8 bases, with 15 bases spanning the gap.